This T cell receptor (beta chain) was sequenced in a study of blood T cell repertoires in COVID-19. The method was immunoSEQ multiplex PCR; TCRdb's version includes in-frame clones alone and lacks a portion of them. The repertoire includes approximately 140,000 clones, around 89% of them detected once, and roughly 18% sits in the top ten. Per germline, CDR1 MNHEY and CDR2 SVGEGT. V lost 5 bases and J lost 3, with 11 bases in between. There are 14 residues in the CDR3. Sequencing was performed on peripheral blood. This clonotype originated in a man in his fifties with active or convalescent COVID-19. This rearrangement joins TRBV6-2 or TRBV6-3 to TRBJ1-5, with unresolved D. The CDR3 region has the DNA TGTGCCAGCAGTGAGCCGGGTTTCAATCAGCCCCAGCATTTT. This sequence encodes CASSEPGFNQPQHF.